This TCR beta chain is drawn from a study of blood T cell repertoires in COVID-19 (dated by TCRdb to the early 2020s). Looking at the study overall: The collaborator samples originated in the United States, Italy and Spain and spanned the acute and convalescent phases of COVID-19. The material from the prospective study consisted of cDNA or gDNA derived from T cells, B-cell-depleted T cells, or PBMCs. Deeply sampled blood TCRbeta repertoires from subjects exposed to, actively infected with, or recovered from COVID-19 were included in the dataset. The repertoires were released in a freely available public database meant as a resource for research on the immune response to SARS-CoV-2. Samples were obtained from the ongoing ImmuneRACE study (first 160 participants) and from over a thousand subjects provided by 6 global collaborators. The sample metadata nearly always contained a de-identified subject ID, COVID-19 status, age in years and sex. Where available, HLA class I and class II types were taken from metadata supplied by the sample provider and were not determined by assay-based typing. General study outcomes and caveats: How much clinical and demographic metadata was included differed by source and by participant, and the metadata was provided uncurated.

Whole blood was collected in K2EDTA tubes by collaborating institutions according to the institutions' own protocols. Collaborator samples were shipped for TCRbeta analysis as frozen whole blood, isolated PBMCs, or DNA extracted from either sample type. This clone is a singleton in its sample. Its specific antigen is unknown. No base quality values were provided; no much bigger clone lies one nucleotide off. TCRbeta CDR3 regions were amplified from genomic DNA by means of the immunoSEQ Assay, a bias-controlled multiplex PCR. On the authors' methods: The number of nucleated cells in each sample was estimated by amplification of reference gene primers within the assay. To quantify the absolute abundance of each unique TCRbeta CDR3 rearrangement, sequence reads were collapsed and filtered. For each sample, productive Simpson clonality was calculated by taking the square root of Simpson's diversity index across productive rearrangements. TCRdb provides this immuneACCESS table in a form limited to in-frame rearrangements. Some clones are lacking; in checked studies, under half of them reflect an unresolved V gene, and why the rest are absent is not known. The V and J calls and clone size were taken over from that table, and D and trimming were inferred from the DNA. This sample comprises approximately 82,000 clones, around four fifths of them detected only once. 10% to 15% of the sample belongs to the ten largest clones.

Trimming costs V 4 bases and J 5 bases, and their ends lie 8 bases apart. The CDR3 numbers 13 residues from cysteine through phenylalanine. The read is trimmed to its CDR3 DNA, 39 bases read in frame from base 1. The germline V gene specifies KGHDR as CDR1 and SFDVKD as CDR2. This receptor was identified in a human donor in a cohort sampled during active COVID-19. The chain couples TRBV24-1 to TRBJ2-1, with a weak D call of TRBD1 (6 bases match). Sequencing was performed on peripheral blood. The CDR3 is CATSDRGHNEQFF. The DNA sequence is given as TGTGCCACCAGTGACAGGGGCCACAATGAGCAGTTCTTC.